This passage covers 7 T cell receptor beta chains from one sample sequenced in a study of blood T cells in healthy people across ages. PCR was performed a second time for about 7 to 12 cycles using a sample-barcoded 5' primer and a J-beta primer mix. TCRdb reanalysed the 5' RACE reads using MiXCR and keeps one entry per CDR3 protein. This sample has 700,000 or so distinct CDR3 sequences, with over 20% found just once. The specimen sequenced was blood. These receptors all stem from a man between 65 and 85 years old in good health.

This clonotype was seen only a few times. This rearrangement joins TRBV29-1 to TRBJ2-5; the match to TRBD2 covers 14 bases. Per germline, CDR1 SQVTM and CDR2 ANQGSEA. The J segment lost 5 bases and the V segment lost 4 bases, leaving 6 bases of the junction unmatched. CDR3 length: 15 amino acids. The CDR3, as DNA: TGCAGCGTTGTTCCGCGACTAGCGGGAGGGGAGACCCAGTACTTC. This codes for CSVVPRLAGGETQYF.

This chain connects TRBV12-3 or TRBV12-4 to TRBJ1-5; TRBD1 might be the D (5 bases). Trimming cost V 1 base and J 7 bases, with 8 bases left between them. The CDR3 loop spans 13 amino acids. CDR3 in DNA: TGTGCCAGCAGTTTAGGGGGGGAACAGCCCCAGCATTTT. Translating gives CASSLGGEQPQHF.

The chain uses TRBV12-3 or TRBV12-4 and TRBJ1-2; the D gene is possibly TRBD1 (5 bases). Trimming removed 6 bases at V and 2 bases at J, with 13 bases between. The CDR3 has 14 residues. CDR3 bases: TGTGCCAGCAGGGGGACCCTCGAGAACTATGGCTACACCTTC. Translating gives CASRGTLENYGYTF.

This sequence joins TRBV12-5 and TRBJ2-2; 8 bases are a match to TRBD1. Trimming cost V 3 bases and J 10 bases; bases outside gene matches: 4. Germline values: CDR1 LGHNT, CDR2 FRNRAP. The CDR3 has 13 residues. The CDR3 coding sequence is TGTGCTAGTGGTTTCGGACAGGGCTTGGAGCTGTTTTTT. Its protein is CASGFGQGLELFF.

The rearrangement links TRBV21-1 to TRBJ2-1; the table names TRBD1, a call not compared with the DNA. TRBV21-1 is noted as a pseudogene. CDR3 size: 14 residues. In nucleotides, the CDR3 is TGTGCCAGGGTGGGACAGGGATTCGACAATGAGCAGTTCTTC. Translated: CARVGQGFDNEQFF.

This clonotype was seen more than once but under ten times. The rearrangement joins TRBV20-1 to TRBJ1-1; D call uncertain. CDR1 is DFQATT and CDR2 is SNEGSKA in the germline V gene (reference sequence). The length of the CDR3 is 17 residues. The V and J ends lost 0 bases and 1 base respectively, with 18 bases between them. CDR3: CSARDLKGALSNTEAFF. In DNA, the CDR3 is TGCAGTGCTAGAGATCTTAAGGGAGCCCTTTCGAACACTGAAGCTTTCTTT.

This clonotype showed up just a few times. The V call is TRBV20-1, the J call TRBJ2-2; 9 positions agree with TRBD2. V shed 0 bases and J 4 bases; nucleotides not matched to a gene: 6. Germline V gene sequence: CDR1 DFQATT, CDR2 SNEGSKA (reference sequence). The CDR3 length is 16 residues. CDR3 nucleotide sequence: TGCAGTGCTAGAGATCTGACTAGCGGCCCCACCGGGGAGCTGTTTTTT. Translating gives CSARDLTSGPTGELFF.